One sample yielded the 19 T cell receptor beta chains listed below, sequenced in a study of CD8+ T cells in alopecia areata. Extracted RNA was reverse transcribed into cDNA, the sequencing template. The data were produced by immunoSEQ multiplex PCR, yet TCRdb's version contains in-frame clones alone and is incomplete. The sample includes about 220,000 clones, about 58% of them seen just once. Treatment reported: oral pan-JAK inhibitor, 5-10 mg twice daily. The sequences come from CD4+ T cells sorted from blood, collected at week 4, from a patient treated with tofacitinib. These receptors were collected from a human donor with alopecia areata.

The CDR3 bases are TGCAGCGTCATTACAGGGGGGGGCACTGAAGCTTTCTTT. Its translation: CSVITGGGTEAFF. This chain links TRBV29-1 with TRBJ1-1, with 8 nucleotides matching TRBD1. V lost 6 bases to trimming and J lost 4 bases; unmatched junction nucleotides: 7. This CDR3 region has 13 residues. Germline assignment: CDR1 SQVTM and CDR2 ANQGSEA.

The chain is built from TRBV5-1 and TRBJ2-5; maybe TRBD2 (6 bases). CDR3 length: 13 residues. Trimming removed 5 bases from V and 5 bases from J, with 13 bases in between. The germline gives CDR1 SGHRS, CDR2 YFSETQ. The CDR3 DNA reads TGCGCCAGCAGGGGCCCCCGGGGGGAGACCCAGTACTTC. This codes for CASRGPRGETQYF.

This sequence joins TRBV9 and TRBJ2-2; 8 bases match TRBD2. V was clipped by 7 bases and J by 6 bases; unmatched bases: 8. The CDR3 spans 14 residues. Germline loops: CDR1 SGDLS, CDR2 YYNGEE. This CDR3 is CASETGGQAGELFF. The CDR3 region has the DNA TGTGCCAGCGAAACGGGGGGGCAAGCCGGGGAGCTGTTTTTT.

CDR3: CASSARGDTQYF. For the CDR3, the DNA is TGTGCCAGCAGCGCCAGAGGAGATACGCAGTATTTT. This chain connects TRBV11-2 to TRBJ2-3; D gene unclear. V was clipped by 5 bases and J by 5 bases, with 8 bases between them. The germline CDR1 and CDR2 sequences are SGHAT and FQNNGV. The CDR3 runs 12 residues.

The chain couples TRBV4-3 to TRBJ1-2; D is uncertain. CDR1 LGHNA and CDR2 YSLEER come from the germline V gene. The CDR3 length is 13 residues. Trimming stripped 0 bases from V and 4 bases from J, with 6 bases between. CDR3 amino acids: CASSQDETYGYTF. The CDR3 nucleotides read TGCGCCAGCAGCCAAGATGAGACCTATGGCTACACCTTC.

This chain links TRBV6-1 with TRBJ1-6; D remains unclear. Trimming stripped 6 bases from V and 12 bases from J, with 15 bases between. CDR1 and CDR2 from the germline V gene are MNHNS and SASEGT. The CDR3 is 13 amino acids. As DNA, the CDR3 is TGTGCCAGCAGAGACGCCCGGCGGGAACCCCTCCACTTT. Residues: CASRDARREPLHF.

The rearrangement links TRBV5-5 to TRBJ1-6, with TRBD1 as a possible D gene (6 bases). Germline CDR1 reads SGHKS; CDR2 reads YYEKEE (reference sequence). This CDR3 is 16 amino acids long. V gave up 3 bases and J gave up 8 bases, with 18 bases separating them. The CDR3: CASSSLTTGSHSPLHF. In DNA, the CDR3 is TGTGCCAGCAGCTCACTCACTACAGGGAGTCATTCACCCCTCCACTTT. The whole variable domain, filled in from reference TRBV5-5 and TRBJ1-6, reads DAGVTQSPTHLIKTRGQQVTLRCSPISGHKSVSWYQQVLGQGPQFIFQYYEKEERGRGNFPDRFSARQFPNYSSELNVNALLLGDSALYLCASSSLTTGSHSPLHFGNGTRLTVT.

This rearrangement joins TRBV6-5 to TRBJ2-4, with a possible D match to TRBD1 (5 bases). This CDR3 has 14 residues. Per the germline V gene, CDR1 is MNHEY and CDR2 is SVGAGI. V dropped 6 bases and J dropped 1 base, with 10 bases sitting between them. The CDR3 protein is CASRTASAKNIQYF. The CDR3 bases are TGTGCCAGCAGGACAGCGTCGGCCAAAAACATTCAGTACTTC.

The chain links TRBV5-1 to TRBJ2-6, with TRBD1 matching over 8 bases. This CDR3 is 15 amino acids long. V shed 6 bases, J shed 2 bases, and the junction held 4 bases outside the gene matches. Germline CDR1 reads SGHRS; CDR2 reads YFSETQ. CDR3 in amino acids: CASIPGGAGANVLTF. The CDR3 region has the DNA TGCGCCAGCATCCCAGGGGGCGCTGGGGCCAACGTCCTGACTTTC.

Concerning this clone: The same CDR3 also results from other DNA sequences found in this sample. V usage is TRBV18 and J usage is TRBJ2-7; D ambiguous. Trimming stripped 1 base from V and 1 base from J, with 5 bases between. This CDR3 spans 13 amino acids. Germline lookup yields CDR1 KGHSH and CDR2 LQKENI. The CDR3 reads CASSPLPSYEQYF. CDR3 bases: TGTGCCAGCTCACCACTTCCATCCTACGAGCAGTACTTC.

The chain carries TRBV7-3 and TRBJ2-1; 9 bases fit TRBD2. Germline loops: CDR1 SGHTA, CDR2 FQGTGA. Trimming at V came to 5 bases and at J to 13 bases, leaving 9 bases not matched to a gene. CDR3 length: 13 residues. The CDR3 spells CASSGSSGAFQFF. The CDR3 DNA follows: TGTGCCAGCAGCGGCTCTAGCGGGGCCTTTCAGTTCTTC.

The chain combines TRBV7-9 with TRBJ1-2; no clear D gene. CDR1 and CDR2 (germline): SEHNR, FQNEAQ (reference sequence). Between the trimmed V and J ends, which lost 0 bases and 4 bases, there was a span of 12 bases. The CDR3 is made up of 15 amino acids. The CDR3 sequence: CASSLASMGSYGYTF. The CDR3 coding sequence is TGTGCCAGCAGCTTAGCTTCGATGGGGTCCTATGGCTACACCTTC.

This clone was seen a single time. This chain joins TRBV6-1 and TRBJ2-7; unclear D gene. The V gene's germline CDR1 is MNHNS and CDR2 SASEGT. Between the trimmed V and J ends, which lost 2 bases and 0 bases, there was a span of 11 bases. CDR3 length: 15 amino acids. As DNA, the CDR3 is TGTGCCAGCAGTGAATGGACCTCGAGCTCCTACGAGCAGTACTTC. Its translation: CASSEWTSSSYEQYF.

CDR3 in amino acids: CAWTGGPEAFF. CDR3 in DNA: TGTGCCTGGACTGGGGGACCCGAAGCTTTCTTT. This chain connects TRBV30 to TRBJ1-1, with a possible D match to TRBD1 (5 bases). The germline gives CDR1 GTSNPN, CDR2 SVGIG (reference sequence). The ends were cut back, 4 bases at V and 8 bases at J, with 11 bases in the middle. The CDR3 has 11 amino acids.

The chain couples TRBV7-2 to TRBJ1-2, with D perhaps matching TRBD1 (5 bases). Germline loops: CDR1 SGHTA, CDR2 FQGNSA. This CDR3 is 14 amino acids long. The germline V and J ends were trimmed by 5 bases and 8 bases, with 18 bases remaining between them. This CDR3 is CASSPQNEGTGYTF. CDR3 bases: TGTGCCAGCAGCCCCCAGAATGAAGGGACCGGCTACACCTTC.

The CDR3 nucleotides are TGCGCCAGCAGCTTTGGAGGGAAGGATTCACCCCTCCACTTT. Its protein product is CASSFGGKDSPLHF. J is TRBJ1-6 and V is TRBV5-1, with D unclear. The germline V gene encodes CDR1 SGHRS and CDR2 YFSETQ. The CDR3 runs 14 residues. Trimming stripped 2 bases from V and 8 bases from J, with 11 bases between.

This clone was seen only a few times. Written as DNA, the CDR3 is TGTGCCAGCAGTCGGTACGGGGGGAGCAATCAGCCCCAGCATTTT. It encodes CASSRYGGSNQPQHF. The rearrangement uses TRBV6-6 and TRBJ1-5, with D possibly TRBD1 on 5 matching bases. V gave up 5 bases and J gave up 1 base, with 12 bases separating them. The CDR3 covers 15 residues. Germline assignment: CDR1 MNHNY and CDR2 SVGAGI (reference sequence).

The genes are TRBV29-1 and TRBJ2-1, with TRBD2 as a possible D gene (6 bases). Germline CDR1 is SQVTM and CDR2 is ANQGSEA. Trimming pared 7 bases from V and 0 bases from J, leaving 16 bases between. The CDR3 totals 15 residues. The CDR3 here is CSASGVRNSYNEQFF. Written as DNA, the CDR3 is TGCAGCGCCTCGGGGGTCAGGAACTCCTACAATGAGCAGTTCTTC.

This clone was seen a handful of times. In the same sample, other DNA sequences code for this CDR3. The chain links TRBV4-3 to TRBJ2-7; D may be TRBD1 (5 bases). V dropped 4 bases and J dropped 4 bases, with 14 bases sitting between them. CDR3 size: 14 residues. Per germline, CDR1 LGHNA and CDR2 YSLEER. CDR3 nucleotide sequence: TGCGCCAGCAGCCCCGCAGGGTCCTCATACGAGCAGTACTTC. Amino acids: CASSPAGSSYEQYF.